These 9 T cell receptor beta chains were sequenced from one sample in a study of long-term antiretroviral therapy in people with HIV. At the survey level, the v3.0 immunoSEQ assay was run. Assay used: immunoSEQ multiplex PCR; TCRdb lists only in-frame clones, some missing. In the table there are 20,000 to 25,000 clones, about 80% of which are singletons. The sample in question was unsorted PBMCs, obtained 0.5 years after starting antiretroviral therapy. The receptors derive from a young man with HIV.

The chain joins TRBV27 to TRBJ2-1, with D perhaps matching TRBD2 (5 bases). Between the trimmed V and J ends, which lost 2 bases and 9 bases, there was a span of 8 bases. Germline V gene data show CDR1 as MNHEY and CDR2 as SMNVEV (reference sequence). The CDR3 extends over 12 amino acids. For the CDR3, the DNA is TGTGCCAGCAGTTTAAGGAGGAGTGAGCAGTTCTTC. Its translation: CASSLRRSEQFF.

V usage is TRBV19 and J usage is TRBJ1-2, with TRBD1 identical over 10 bases. Germline values: CDR1 LNHDA, CDR2 SQIVND (reference sequence). With 9 bases clipped from V and 8 bases from J, the junction kept 15 bases outside the gene matches. There are 15 residues in the CDR3. CDR3 nucleotides: TGTGCCAGCCGGGACAGGGGCGTCTGGGGGATCGGCTACACCTTC. As protein: CASRDRGVWGIGYTF.

The chain couples TRBV2 to TRBJ2-3, with a weak D call TRBD2 (6 bases). CDR3 length equals 15 residues. The V gene lost 5 bases and the J gene lost 3 bases, with 15 bases spanning the gap. In germline, CDR1 is SNHLY, CDR2 FYNNEI. The CDR3 bases are TGTGCCAGCAGTCTCTTAGCGGCGGGGACAGATACGCAGTATTTT. Protein sequence: CASSLLAAGTDTQYF.

The chain combines TRBV30 with TRBJ1-4; possibly TRBD1 for D (6 bases). Germline CDR1 and CDR2: GTSNPN and SVGIG (reference sequence). This CDR3 is built from 15 residues. Trimming removed 1 base from V and 4 bases from J, with 13 bases in between. Here the CDR3 DNA reads TGTGCCTGGAGTGACCAGGGGTTGTTTAATGAAAAACTGTTTTTT. Amino acid sequence: CAWSDQGLFNEKLFF.

This sequence joins TRBV6-1 and TRBJ1-2; D unresolved. The CDR3 is 13 residues long. V lost 9 bases, J lost 5 bases, and 16 bases lay in between. In germline, CDR1 is MNHNS, CDR2 SASEGT. The CDR3 nucleotides read TGTGCCAGTCAACAATTGATTTCATATGGCTACACCTTC. Translation: CASQQLISYGYTF.

The chain carries TRBV5-4 and TRBJ1-2; tentatively, D is TRBD1 (6 bases). V was cut by 4 bases and J by 7 bases, with 11 bases left in between. From germline, CDR1 is SGHNT and CDR2 YYREEE (reference sequence). This CDR3 has 12 amino acids. The CDR3 here is CASSNLQGGYTF. The CDR3 nucleotides are TGTGCCAGCAGCAATCTACAGGGTGGCTACACCTTC.

The J gene is TRBJ1-6, the V gene TRBV7-9; D call uncertain. The V gene's germline CDR1 is SEHNR and CDR2 FQNEAQ (reference sequence). This CDR3 has 13 amino acids. Trimming removed 1 base from V and 10 bases from J, with 8 bases in between. CDR3 residues: CASSLGGSSPLHF. In nucleotides, the CDR3 is TGTGCCAGCAGCTTAGGAGGGAGCTCACCCCTCCACTTT.

This chain's CDR3 is CATSRGAGVRPQHF. CDR3 DNA: TGTGCCACCAGCAGAGGTGCAGGGGTCCGGCCCCAGCATTTT. The chain links TRBV15 to TRBJ1-5; tentatively, D is TRBD1 (6 bases). The V and J ends lost 1 base and 9 bases respectively, with 13 bases between them. CDR1 is LNHNV, CDR2 YYDKDF, per germline (reference sequence). The CDR3 runs 14 residues.

This clone has only one observation. The V call is TRBV11-3, the J call TRBJ2-2, with a tentative D call TRBD1 (7 bases). Germline values: CDR1 SGHNT, CDR2 YENEEA. The CDR3 loop spans 16 amino acids. Trimming stripped 5 bases from V and 3 bases from J, with 16 bases between. The CDR3 sequence: CASSPGGGGDTGELFF. The CDR3 nucleotides are TGTGCCAGCAGCCCGGGCGGAGGGGGCGACACCGGGGAGCTGTTTTTT.